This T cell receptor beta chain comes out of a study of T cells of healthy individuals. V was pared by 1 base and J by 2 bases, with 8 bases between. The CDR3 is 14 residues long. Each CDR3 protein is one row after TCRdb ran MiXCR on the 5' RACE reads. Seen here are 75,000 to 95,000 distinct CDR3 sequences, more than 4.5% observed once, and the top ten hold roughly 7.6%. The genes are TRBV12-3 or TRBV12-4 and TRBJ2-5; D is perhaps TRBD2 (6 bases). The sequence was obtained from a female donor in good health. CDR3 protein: CASSLGDFQETQYF. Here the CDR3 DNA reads TGTGCCAGCAGTTTAGGGGACTTTCAAGAGACCCAGTACTTC.